The 15 T cell receptor beta chains presented below share a single source sample, sequenced in a study of OX40 agonist ivuxolimab in advanced cancers. Some clones are missing from TCRdb's copy, which holds only in-frame ones; the method was immunoSEQ multiplex PCR. The top ten hold around 4.5% of the sample, which has roughly 88,000 clones, more than 70% seen once. The material was CD4+ or CD8+ T cells sorted from blood, obtained in a trial of the OX40 agonist ivuxolimab. These receptors originate from an adult with an advanced solid tumor such as melanoma, head and neck, liver or kidney cancer.

The chain combines TRBV5-4 with TRBJ1-5; 7 nucleotides agree with TRBD1. Germline CDR1 and CDR2: SGHNT and YYREEE (reference sequence). The CDR3 runs 14 residues. Trimming took 3 bases from V and 4 from J; bases not matched to a gene: 4. CDR3 sequence: CASSSTGANQPQHF. The DNA for the CDR3 is TGTGCCAGCAGCTCCACAGGGGCGAATCAGCCCCAGCATTTT. The full variable domain, in which reference TRBV5-4 and TRBJ1-5 provide the parts outside the CDR3, is ETGVTQSPTHLIKTRGQQVTLRCSSQSGHNTVSWYQQALGQGPQFIFQYYREEENGRGNFPPRFSGLQFPNYSSELNVNALELDDSALYLCASSSTGANQPQHFGDGTRLSIL.

This clone was detected once. The chain has TRBV7-2 and TRBJ1-1; 10 bases fit TRBD1. Losses at the gene ends were 5 bases for V and 0 bases for J; bases not matched to a gene: 6. Germline V gene sequence: CDR1 SGHTA, CDR2 FQGNSA. This CDR3 has 16 residues. CDR3 DNA sequence: TGTGCCAGCAGCCCAGGGACAGGGGTCCTGAACACTGAAGCTTTCTTT. It yields the protein CASSPGTGVLNTEAFF.

This rearrangement joins TRBV10-2 to TRBJ1-2; D unresolved. The V gene lost 6 bases and the J gene lost 0 bases, with 8 bases spanning the gap. The CDR3 runs 13 residues. CDR1 and CDR2 (germline): WSHSY, SAAADI. The CDR3: CASSPTSNYGYTF. In DNA form, the CDR3 reads TGCGCCAGCAGCCCGACATCTAACTATGGCTACACCTTC.

This clone was seen a few times. V is TRBV10-2 and J is TRBJ1-2; D not resolved. The CDR3 sequence is 15 residues long. The V gene's germline CDR1 is WSHSY and CDR2 SAAADI. V lost 0 bases and J lost 6, with 14 bases in between. The CDR3 bases are TGCGCCAGCAGTGAGTCGCTGTGGGCGTTTAATGGCTACACCTTC. This codes for CASSESLWAFNGYTF.

The table lists this clone with a count of one. The chain is built from TRBV6-5 and TRBJ2-7, with D possibly being TRBD2 (5 bases). V lost 3 bases and J lost 6, with 9 bases in between. This CDR3 region has 12 residues. CDR1 and CDR2 from the germline V gene are MNHEY and SVGAGI. CDR3 amino acids: CASSYQGGEQYF. The CDR3 DNA reads as TGTGCCAGCAGTTATCAAGGAGGCGAGCAGTACTTC.

The J gene is TRBJ1-2, the V gene TRBV11-3; TRBD1 matches 7 bases. This CDR3 comprises 14 residues. Losses at the gene ends were 1 base for V and 3 bases for J; bases not matched to a gene: 2. Germline CDR1 is SGHNT and CDR2 is YENEEA. As DNA, the CDR3 is TGTGCCAGCAGCTTAGGACAGGGCCACTATGGCTACACCTTC. Amino acid sequence: CASSLGQGHYGYTF. The full variable domain, completed using reference TRBV11-3 and TRBJ1-2, is EAGVVQSPRYKIIEKKQPVAFWCNPISGHNTLYWYLQNLGQGPELLIRYENEEAVDDSQLPKDRFSAERLKGVDSTLKIQPAELGDSAVYLCASSLGQGHYGYTFGSGTRLTVV.

This rearrangement joins TRBV11-3 to TRBJ2-5; D may be TRBD1 (7 bases). This CDR3 contains 13 residues. V lost 6 bases and J lost 5, with 13 bases in between. From germline, CDR1 is SGHNT and CDR2 YENEEA. Here the CDR3 DNA reads TGTGCCAGCAGGGAGGGGGCTGGGGAGACCCAGTACTTC. Residues: CASREGAGETQYF.

This clone was counted only a few times. This chain joins TRBV13 and TRBJ2-5, with TRBD2 identical over 10 bases. Trimming took 0 bases from V and 2 from J; bases not matched to a gene: 3. Germline V gene lookup returns CDR1 PRHDT and CDR2 FYEKMQ (reference sequence). This CDR3 is built from 16 residues. The CDR3, as DNA: TGTGCCAGCAGCTTAGGCCCGACTAGCGGGCAAGAGACCCAGTACTTC. Encoded protein: CASSLGPTSGQETQYF.

This chain joins TRBV11-3 and TRBJ2-1; D gene ambiguous. The germline V and J ends were trimmed by 0 bases and 5 bases, with 8 bases remaining between them. This CDR3 spans 14 amino acids. In germline, CDR1 is SGHNT, CDR2 YENEEA. The CDR3 DNA is TGTGCCAGCAGCTTAGACGGCAGGAACAATGAGCAGTTCTTC. Translated: CASSLDGRNNEQFF.

The rearrangement uses TRBV5-1 and TRBJ2-3, with D perhaps matching TRBD1 (5 bases). Germline CDR1 SGHRS, CDR2 YFSETQ. The CDR3 contains 14 residues. The V and J ends lost 2 bases and 2 bases respectively, with 9 bases between them. CDR3 region: CASSFQDNTDTQYF. Written as DNA, the CDR3 is TGCGCCAGCAGCTTCCAGGACAACACAGATACGCAGTATTTT. The complete variable domain, with remaining parts taken from reference TRBV5-1 and TRBJ2-3, reads KAGVTQTPRYLIKTRGQQVTLSCSPISGHRSVSWYQQTPGQGLQFLFEYFSETQRNKGNFPGRFSGRQFSNSRSEMNVSTLELGDSALYLCASSFQDNTDTQYFGPGTRLTVL.

The chain joins TRBV25-1 to TRBJ2-1; TRBD2 matches at 7 bases. Germline trimming cut 1 base from V and 9 bases from J; bases unmatched to any gene: 9. Germline CDR1 is MGHDK and CDR2 is SYGVNS. The CDR3 spans 15 residues. CDR3 sequence (DNA): TGTGCCAGCAGTGAATTGGCGGGAGTCCCTTTTGAGCAGTTCTTC. Its protein product is CASSELAGVPFEQFF.

The chain carries TRBV7-2 and TRBJ1-3; D call uncertain. Trimming stripped 3 bases from V and 2 bases from J, with 11 bases between. This CDR3 has 15 residues. Germline CDR1 and CDR2: SGHTA and FQGNSA. The CDR3 DNA reads TGTGCCAGCAGCTTTCTAGTCTCCGCTGGAAACACCATATATTTT. Residues: CASSFLVSAGNTIYF.

This clone occurred once. This chain connects TRBV11-3 to TRBJ1-5; D unclear. The CDR3 has 16 amino acids. The germline gives CDR1 SGHNT, CDR2 YENEEA. V dropped 1 base and J dropped 8 bases, with 18 bases sitting between them. The CDR3 nucleotides are TGTGCCAGCAGCTTAGGGTTCAGCCCCACAAGGGAGCCCCAGCATTTT. Amino acids: CASSLGFSPTREPQHF.

The V gene is TRBV27, the J gene TRBJ2-5, with TRBD1 matching over 12 bases. The length of the CDR3 is 15 residues. The J segment lost 4 bases and the V segment lost 1 base, leaving 1 base of the junction unmatched. Germline V gene data show CDR1 as MNHEY and CDR2 as SMNVEV (reference sequence). DNA for the CDR3: TGTGCCAGCAGTTTATTGGGACAGGGGGCAGAGACCCAGTACTTC. This gives the protein CASSLLGQGAETQYF.

This sequence joins TRBV5-1 and TRBJ1-4, with TRBD1 as a possible D gene (5 bases). This CDR3 region has 13 residues. Trimming pared 4 bases from V and 8 bases from J, leaving 12 bases between. Germline values: CDR1 SGHRS, CDR2 YFSETQ. The CDR3 reads CASSGGPGEKLFF. The CDR3 bases are TGCGCCAGCAGCGGGGGACCGGGGGAAAAACTGTTTTTT. Filled out from reference TRBV5-1 and TRBJ1-4, the complete variable domain reads KAGVTQTPRYLIKTRGQQVTLSCSPISGHRSVSWYQQTPGQGLQFLFEYFSETQRNKGNFPGRFSGRQFSNSRSEMNVSTLELGDSALYLCASSGGPGEKLFFGSGTQLSVL.